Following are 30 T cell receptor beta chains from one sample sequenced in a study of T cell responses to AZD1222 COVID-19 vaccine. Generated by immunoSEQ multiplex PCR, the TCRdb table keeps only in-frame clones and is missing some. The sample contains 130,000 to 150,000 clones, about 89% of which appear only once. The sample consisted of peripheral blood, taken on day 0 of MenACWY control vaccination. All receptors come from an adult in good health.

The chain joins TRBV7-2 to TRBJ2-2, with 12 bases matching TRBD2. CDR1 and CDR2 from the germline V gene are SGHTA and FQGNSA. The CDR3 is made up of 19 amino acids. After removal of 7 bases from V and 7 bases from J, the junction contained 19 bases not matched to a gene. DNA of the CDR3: TGTGCCAGCACCCTTGGGGGGACGTATACTAGCGGGAGGATCGGGGAGCTGTTTTTT. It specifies CASTLGGTYTSGRIGELFF.

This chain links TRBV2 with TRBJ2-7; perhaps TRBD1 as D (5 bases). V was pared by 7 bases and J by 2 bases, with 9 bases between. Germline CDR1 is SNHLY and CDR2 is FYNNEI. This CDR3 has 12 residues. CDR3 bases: TGTGCCAGCACCCAGGGCGCCTACGAGCAGTACTTC. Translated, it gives CASTQGAYEQYF.

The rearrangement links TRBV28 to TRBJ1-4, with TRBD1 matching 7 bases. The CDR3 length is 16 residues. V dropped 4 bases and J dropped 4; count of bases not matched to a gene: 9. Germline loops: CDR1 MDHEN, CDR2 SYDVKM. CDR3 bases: TGTGCCAGCAGTTCTTTCGCCGGGACAGTTAATGAAAAACTGTTTTTT. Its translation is CASSSFAGTVNEKLFF.

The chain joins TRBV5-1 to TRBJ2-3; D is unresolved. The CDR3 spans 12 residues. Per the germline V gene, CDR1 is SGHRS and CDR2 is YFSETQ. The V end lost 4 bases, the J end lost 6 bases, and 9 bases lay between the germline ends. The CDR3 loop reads CASSIQSDTQYF. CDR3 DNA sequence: TGCGCCAGCAGCATCCAATCGGATACGCAGTATTTT.

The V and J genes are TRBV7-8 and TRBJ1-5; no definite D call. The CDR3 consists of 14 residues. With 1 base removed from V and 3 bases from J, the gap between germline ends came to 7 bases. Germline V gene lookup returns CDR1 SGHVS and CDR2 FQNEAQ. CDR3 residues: CASSLDRYNQPQHF. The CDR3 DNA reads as TGTGCCAGCAGCTTAGACAGATACAATCAGCCCCAGCATTTT.

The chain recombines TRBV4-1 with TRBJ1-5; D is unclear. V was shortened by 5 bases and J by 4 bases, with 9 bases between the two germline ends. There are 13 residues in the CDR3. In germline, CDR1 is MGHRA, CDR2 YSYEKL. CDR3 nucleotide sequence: TGCGCCAGCAGCTTCGACGGGAATCAGCCCCAGCATTTT. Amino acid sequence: CASSFDGNQPQHF.

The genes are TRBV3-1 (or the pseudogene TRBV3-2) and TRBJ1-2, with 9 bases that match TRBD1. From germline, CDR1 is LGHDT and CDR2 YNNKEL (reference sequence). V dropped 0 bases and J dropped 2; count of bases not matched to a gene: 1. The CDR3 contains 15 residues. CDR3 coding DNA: TGTGCCAGCAGCCAAGAAGGGACAGGGAACTATGGCTACACCTTC. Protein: CASSQEGTGNYGYTF.

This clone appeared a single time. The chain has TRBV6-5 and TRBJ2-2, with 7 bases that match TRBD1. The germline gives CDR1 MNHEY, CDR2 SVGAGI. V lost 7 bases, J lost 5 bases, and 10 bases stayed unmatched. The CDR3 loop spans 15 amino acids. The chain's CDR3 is CASTHRGRNTGELFF. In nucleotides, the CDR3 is TGTGCCAGCACCCACAGGGGTAGGAATACCGGGGAGCTGTTTTTT.

Here the CDR3 DNA reads TGCGCCAGCTCCCTGGGAGGGACAGGGCCCTACAATGAGCAGTTCTTC. This encodes CASSLGGTGPYNEQFF. The V gene is TRBV5-1, the J gene TRBJ2-1, with 9 bases fitting TRBD1. Germline V gene sequence: CDR1 SGHRS, CDR2 YFSETQ. With V trimmed by 7 bases and J by 2 bases, 10 bases remained unmatched. This CDR3 is built from 16 residues.

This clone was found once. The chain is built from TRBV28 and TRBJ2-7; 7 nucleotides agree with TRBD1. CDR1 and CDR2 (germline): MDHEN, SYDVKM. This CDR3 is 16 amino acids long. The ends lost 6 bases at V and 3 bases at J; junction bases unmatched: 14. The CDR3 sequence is CASRSQTGSSGYEQYF. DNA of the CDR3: TGTGCCAGCAGGAGCCAGACAGGGAGCAGCGGCTACGAGCAGTACTTC.

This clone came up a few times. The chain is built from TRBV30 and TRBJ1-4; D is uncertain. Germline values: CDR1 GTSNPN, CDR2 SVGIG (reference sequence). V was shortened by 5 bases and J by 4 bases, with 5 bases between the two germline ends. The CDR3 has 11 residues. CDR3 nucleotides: TGTGCCTGGTACATTAATGAAAAACTGTTTTTT. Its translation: CAWYINEKLFF.

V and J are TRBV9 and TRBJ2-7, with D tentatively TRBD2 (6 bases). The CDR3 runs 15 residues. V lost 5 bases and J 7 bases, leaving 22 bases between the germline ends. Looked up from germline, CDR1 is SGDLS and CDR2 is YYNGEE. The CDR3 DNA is TGTGCCAGCAGTTTGGGGGGAATGGCGGTTGGGGAGCAGTACTTC. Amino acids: CASSLGGMAVGEQYF.

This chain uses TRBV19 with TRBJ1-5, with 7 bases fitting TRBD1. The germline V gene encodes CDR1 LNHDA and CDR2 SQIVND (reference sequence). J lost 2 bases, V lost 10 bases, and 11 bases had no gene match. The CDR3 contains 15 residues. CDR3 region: CATWDSLAGNQPQHF. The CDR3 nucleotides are TGTGCCACCTGGGACAGCTTAGCTGGCAATCAGCCCCAGCATTTT.

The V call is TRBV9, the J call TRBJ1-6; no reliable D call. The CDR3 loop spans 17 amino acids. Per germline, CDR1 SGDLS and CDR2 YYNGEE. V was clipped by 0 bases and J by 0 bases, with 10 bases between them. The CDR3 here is CASSVARHDSYNSPLHF. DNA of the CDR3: TGTGCCAGCAGCGTAGCTAGGCACGACTCCTATAATTCACCCCTCCACTTT.

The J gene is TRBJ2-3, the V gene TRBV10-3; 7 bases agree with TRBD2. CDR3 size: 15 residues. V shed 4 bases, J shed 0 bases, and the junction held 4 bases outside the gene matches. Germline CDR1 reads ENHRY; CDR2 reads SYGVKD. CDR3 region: CAISGLAESTDTQYF. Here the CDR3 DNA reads TGTGCCATCAGTGGTCTAGCGGAAAGCACAGATACGCAGTATTTT.

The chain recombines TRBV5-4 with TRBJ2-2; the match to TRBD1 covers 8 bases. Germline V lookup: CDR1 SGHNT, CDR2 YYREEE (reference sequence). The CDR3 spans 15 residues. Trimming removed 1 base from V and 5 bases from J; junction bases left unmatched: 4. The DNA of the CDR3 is TGTGCCAGCAGCTTGTACCGGACAGGGACCGGGGAGCTGTTTTTT. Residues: CASSLYRTGTGELFF.

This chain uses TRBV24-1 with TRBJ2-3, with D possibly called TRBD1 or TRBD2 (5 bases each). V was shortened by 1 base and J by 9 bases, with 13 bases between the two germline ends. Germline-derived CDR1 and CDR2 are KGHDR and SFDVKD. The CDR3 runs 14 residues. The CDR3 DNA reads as TGTGCCACCAGTGATTTAACGGGGCAGGCGACGCAGTATTTT. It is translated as CATSDLTGQATQYF.

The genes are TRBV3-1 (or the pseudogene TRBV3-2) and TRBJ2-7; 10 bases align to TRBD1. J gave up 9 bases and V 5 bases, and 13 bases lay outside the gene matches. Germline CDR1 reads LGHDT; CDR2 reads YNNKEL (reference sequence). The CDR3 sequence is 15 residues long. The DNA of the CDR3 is TGTGCCAGCAGCAGGGACAGGGGAGGAGTCCAGGGGCAGTACTTC. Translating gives CASSRDRGGVQGQYF.

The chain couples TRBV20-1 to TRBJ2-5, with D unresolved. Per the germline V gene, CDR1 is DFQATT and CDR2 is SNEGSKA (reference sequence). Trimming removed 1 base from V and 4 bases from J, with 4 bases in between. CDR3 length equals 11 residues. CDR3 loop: CSARGLETQYF. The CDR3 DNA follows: TGCAGTGCTAGAGGTTTAGAGACCCAGTACTTC.

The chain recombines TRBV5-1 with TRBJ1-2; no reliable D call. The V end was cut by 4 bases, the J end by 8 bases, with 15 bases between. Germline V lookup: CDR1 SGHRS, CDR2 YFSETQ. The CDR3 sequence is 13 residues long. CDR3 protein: CASSARGMEGYTF. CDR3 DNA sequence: TGCGCCAGCAGCGCCCGGGGAATGGAAGGCTACACCTTC.

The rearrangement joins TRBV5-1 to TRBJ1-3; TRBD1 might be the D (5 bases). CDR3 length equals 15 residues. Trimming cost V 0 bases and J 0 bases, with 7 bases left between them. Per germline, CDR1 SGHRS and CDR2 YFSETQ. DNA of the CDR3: TGCGCCAGCAGCTTGGACGGGGCCTCTGGAAACACCATATATTTT. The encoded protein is CASSLDGASGNTIYF.

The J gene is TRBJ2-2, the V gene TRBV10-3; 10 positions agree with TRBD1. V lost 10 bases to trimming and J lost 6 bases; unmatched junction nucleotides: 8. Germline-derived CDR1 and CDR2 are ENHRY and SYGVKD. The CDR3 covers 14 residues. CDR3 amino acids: CATDRGDSSGELFF. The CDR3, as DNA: TGTGCCACGGACAGGGGGGATAGTTCCGGGGAGCTGTTTTTT.

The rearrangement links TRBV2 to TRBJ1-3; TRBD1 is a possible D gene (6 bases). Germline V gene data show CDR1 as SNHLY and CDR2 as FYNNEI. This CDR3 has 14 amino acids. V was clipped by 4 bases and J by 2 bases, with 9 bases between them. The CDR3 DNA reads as TGTGCCAGCAGTGTTTCAGGGGCTGGAAACACCATATATTTT. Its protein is CASSVSGAGNTIYF.

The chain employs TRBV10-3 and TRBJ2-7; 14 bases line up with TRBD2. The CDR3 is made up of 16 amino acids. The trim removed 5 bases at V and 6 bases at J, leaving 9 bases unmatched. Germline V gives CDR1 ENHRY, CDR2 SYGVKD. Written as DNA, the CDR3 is TGTGCCATCAGTCAAATGGGACTAGCGGGAGAGGGCGAGCAGTACTTC. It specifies CAISQMGLAGEGEQYF.

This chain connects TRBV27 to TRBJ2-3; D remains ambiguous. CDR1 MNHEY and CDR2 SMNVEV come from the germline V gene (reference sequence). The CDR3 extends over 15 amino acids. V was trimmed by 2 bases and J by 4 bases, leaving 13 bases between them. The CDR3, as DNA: TGTGCCAGCAGTTTACTGAGCAGCGTGTCAGATACGCAGTATTTT. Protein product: CASSLLSSVSDTQYF.

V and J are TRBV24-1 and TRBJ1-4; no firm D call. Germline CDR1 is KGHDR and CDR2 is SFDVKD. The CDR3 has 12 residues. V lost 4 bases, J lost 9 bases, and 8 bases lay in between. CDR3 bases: TGTGCCACCAGTGAGGACGGACAAAAACTGTTTTTT. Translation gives CATSEDGQKLFF.

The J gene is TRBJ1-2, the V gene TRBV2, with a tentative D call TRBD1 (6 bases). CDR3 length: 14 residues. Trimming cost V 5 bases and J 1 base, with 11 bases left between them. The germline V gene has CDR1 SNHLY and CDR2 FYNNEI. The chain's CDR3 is CASSRDTFNYGYTF. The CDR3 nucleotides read TGTGCCAGCAGTCGGGACACTTTTAACTATGGCTACACCTTC.

CDR3 sequence (DNA): TGCAGTGCTAGTGGGGGGGACAGTAACTATGGCTACACCTTC. Translating gives CSASGGDSNYGYTF. The rearrangement joins TRBV20-1 to TRBJ1-2, with 7 bases matching TRBD1. V lost 3 bases to trimming and J lost 1 base; unmatched junction nucleotides: 5. The CDR3 has 14 amino acids. Germline V gives CDR1 DFQATT, CDR2 SNEGSKA (reference sequence).

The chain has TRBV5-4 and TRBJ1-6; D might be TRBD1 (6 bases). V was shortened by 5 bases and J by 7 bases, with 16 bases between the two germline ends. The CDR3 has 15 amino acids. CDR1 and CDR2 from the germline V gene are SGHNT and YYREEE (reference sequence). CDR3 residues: CASSQQGNANSPLHF. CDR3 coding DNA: TGTGCCAGCAGTCAACAGGGAAATGCAAATTCACCCCTCCACTTT. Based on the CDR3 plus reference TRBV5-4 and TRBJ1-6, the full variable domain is ETGVTQSPTHLIKTRGQQVTLRCSSQSGHNTVSWYQQALGQGPQFIFQYYREEENGRGNFPPRFSGLQFPNYSSELNVNALELDDSALYLCASSQQGNANSPLHFGNGTRLTVT.

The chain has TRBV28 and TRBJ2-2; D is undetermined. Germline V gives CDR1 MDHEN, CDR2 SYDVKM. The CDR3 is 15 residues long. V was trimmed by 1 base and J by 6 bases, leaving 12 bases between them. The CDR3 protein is CASSLSDIGAGELFF. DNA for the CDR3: TGTGCCAGCAGTTTATCCGATATTGGCGCCGGGGAGCTGTTTTTT.